This T cell receptor (beta chain) is from a study of blood T cells in healthy people across ages. Worth noting for this clonotype: Its antigen is unidentified. A read error may produce the germline difference seen at one junction end.

Sample-barcoded 5' priming and a J-beta primer mix drove a second PCR of 7 to 11 cycles. TCRdb reprocessed the 5' RACE reads with MiXCR, giving one entry per CDR3 protein. Of around 990,000 distinct CDR3 sequences in the sample, 30% to 40% were seen once. Germline lookup yields CDR1 SGHTA and CDR2 FQGNSA. There are 15 residues in the CDR3. Overall study results and limits: Higher diversity, along with more naive CD4+ cells, distinguished long-lived donors from aged donors.

The sequence was obtained from a man younger than 35 in good health. The V and J genes are TRBV7-2 and TRBJ1-5, with D perhaps TRBD1 (5 bases). Specimen: blood. CDR3 nucleotide sequence: TGTGCCAGCAGCCGTCAGGGTGGGAGCAATCAGCCACAGCATTTT. Translated, it gives CASSRQGGSNQPQHF.